The entry below gives a single T cell receptor beta chain sequence along with its context. This record comes from a study of blood T cell repertoires in COVID-19. Overall study context: Acute and convalescent COVID-19 samples came from the United States, Italy and Spain. T cells, B-cell-depleted T cells, or PBMCs provided the cDNA or gDNA that served as material.

Original processing notes: Reference gene primer amplification in the assay estimated nucleated cell counts. Measured with immunoSEQ multiplex PCR; TCRdb has only the in-frame clones, and not every one. The D gene and trimming were derived from the DNA, and the V and J assignments and clone size from that table. The sample includes tens of thousands of clones, roughly 80% of them seen just once. V lost 3 bases to trimming and J lost 3 bases, with 9 bases between them. The CDR3 contains 14 residues. CDR1 and CDR2 (germline): SNHLY, FYNNEI. The sequence derives from a woman aged 60-70 years with acute or convalescent COVID-19. The sample taken for sequencing was peripheral blood. This chain joins TRBV2 and TRBJ1-5, with D uncertain. In nucleotides, the CDR3 is TGTGCCAGCAGTGAGATGACACTCAATCAGCCCCAGCATTTT. This gives the protein CASSEMTLNQPQHF.